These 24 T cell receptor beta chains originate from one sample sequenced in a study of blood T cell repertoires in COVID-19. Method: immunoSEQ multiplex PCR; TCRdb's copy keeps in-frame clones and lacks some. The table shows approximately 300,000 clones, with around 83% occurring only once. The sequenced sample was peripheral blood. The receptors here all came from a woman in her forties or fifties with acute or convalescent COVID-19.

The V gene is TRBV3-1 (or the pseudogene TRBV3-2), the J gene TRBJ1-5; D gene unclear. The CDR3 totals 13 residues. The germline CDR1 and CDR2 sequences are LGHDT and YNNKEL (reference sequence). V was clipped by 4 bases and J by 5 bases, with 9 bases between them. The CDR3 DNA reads TGTGCCAGCAGCCCCGACCGGGATCAGCCCCAGCATTTT. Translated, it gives CASSPDRDQPQHF.

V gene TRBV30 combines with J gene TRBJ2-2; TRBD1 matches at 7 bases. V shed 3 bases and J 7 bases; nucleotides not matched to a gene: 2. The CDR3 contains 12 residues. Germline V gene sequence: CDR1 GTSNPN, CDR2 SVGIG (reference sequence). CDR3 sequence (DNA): TGTGCCTGGAGACAGGGGATCGGGGAGCTGTTTTTT. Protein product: CAWRQGIGELFF.

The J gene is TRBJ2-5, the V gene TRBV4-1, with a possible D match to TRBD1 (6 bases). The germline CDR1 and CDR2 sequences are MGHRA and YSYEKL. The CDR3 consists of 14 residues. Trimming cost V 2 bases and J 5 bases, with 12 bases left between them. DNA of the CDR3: TGCGCCAGCAGCCAAAAACAGGGATTGGAGACCCAGTACTTC. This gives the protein CASSQKQGLETQYF.

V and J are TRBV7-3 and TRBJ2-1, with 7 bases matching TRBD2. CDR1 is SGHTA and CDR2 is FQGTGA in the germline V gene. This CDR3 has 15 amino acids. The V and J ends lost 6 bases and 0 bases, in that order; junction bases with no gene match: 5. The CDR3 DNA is TGTGCCAGCAGTTCTGGCGGGAGCTCCTACAATGAGCAGTTCTTC. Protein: CASSSGGSSYNEQFF.

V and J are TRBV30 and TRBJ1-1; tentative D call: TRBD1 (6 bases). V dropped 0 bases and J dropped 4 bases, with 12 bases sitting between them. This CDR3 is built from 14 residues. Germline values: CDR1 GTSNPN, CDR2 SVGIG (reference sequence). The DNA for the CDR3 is TGTGCCTGGAGTGTCAGGGGCGAGGGCACTGAAGCTTTCTTT. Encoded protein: CAWSVRGEGTEAFF.

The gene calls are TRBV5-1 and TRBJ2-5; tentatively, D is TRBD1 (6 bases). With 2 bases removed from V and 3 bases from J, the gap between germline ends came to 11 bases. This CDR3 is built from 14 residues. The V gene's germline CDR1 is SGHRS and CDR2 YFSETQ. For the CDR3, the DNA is TGCGCCAGCAGCTTTTCCCCAGGGGAAGAGACCCAGTACTTC. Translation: CASSFSPGEETQYF.

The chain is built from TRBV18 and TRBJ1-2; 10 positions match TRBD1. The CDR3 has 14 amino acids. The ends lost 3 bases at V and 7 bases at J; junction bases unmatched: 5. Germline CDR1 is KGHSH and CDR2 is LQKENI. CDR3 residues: CASSPGQGTAGYTF. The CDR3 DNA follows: TGTGCCAGCTCACCGGGACAGGGGACCGCTGGCTACACCTTC.

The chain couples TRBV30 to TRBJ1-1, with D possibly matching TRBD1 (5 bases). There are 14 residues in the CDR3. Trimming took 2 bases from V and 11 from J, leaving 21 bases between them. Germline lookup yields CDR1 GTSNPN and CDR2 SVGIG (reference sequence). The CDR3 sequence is CAWSFHTGLSNAFF. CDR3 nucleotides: TGTGCCTGGAGTTTCCATACAGGTTTAAGTAATGCTTTCTTT. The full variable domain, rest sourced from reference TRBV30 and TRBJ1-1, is SQTIHQWPATLVQPVGSPLSLECTVEGTSNPNLYWYRQAAGRGLQLLFYSVGIGQISSEVPQNLSASRPQDRQFILSSKKLLLSDSGFYLCAWSFHTGLSNAFFGQGTRLTVV.

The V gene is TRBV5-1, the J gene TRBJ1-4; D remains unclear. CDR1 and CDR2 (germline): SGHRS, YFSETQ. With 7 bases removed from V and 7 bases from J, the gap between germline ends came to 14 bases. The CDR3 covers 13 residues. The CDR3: CASGREGGEKLFF. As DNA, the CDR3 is TGCGCCAGCGGCCGGGAAGGAGGTGAAAAACTGTTTTTT.

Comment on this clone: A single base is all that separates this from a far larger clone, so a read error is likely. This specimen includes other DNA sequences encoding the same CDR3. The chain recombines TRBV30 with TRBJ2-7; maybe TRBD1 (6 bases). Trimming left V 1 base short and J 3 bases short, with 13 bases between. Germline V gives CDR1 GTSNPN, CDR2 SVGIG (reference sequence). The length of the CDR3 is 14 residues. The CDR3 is CAWSGDTRHYEQYF. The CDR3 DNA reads TGTGCCTGGAGTGGGGACACACGACACTACGAGCAGTACTTC.

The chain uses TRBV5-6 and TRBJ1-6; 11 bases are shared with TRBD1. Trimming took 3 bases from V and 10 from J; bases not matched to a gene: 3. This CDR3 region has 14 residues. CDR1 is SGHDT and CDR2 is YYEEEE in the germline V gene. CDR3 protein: CASSWRDRGSPLHF. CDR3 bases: TGTGCCAGCAGCTGGCGGGACAGGGGGTCACCCCTCCACTTT.

This CDR3 is CAREGSGEQYV. The CDR3 DNA reads TGTGCCAGGGAGGGATCGGGCGAGCAGTACGTC. The gene calls are TRBV21-1 and TRBJ2-7; the table's D call of TRBD2 was not tested on the DNA. TRBV21-1 counts as a pseudogene. The CDR3 is 11 amino acids.

The CDR3 reads CASTSPGGARDYGYTF. The CDR3 region has the DNA TGTGCCAGCACCTCACCTGGGGGGGCTCGTGACTATGGCTACACCTTC. The chain recombines TRBV28 with TRBJ1-2, with a possible D match to TRBD1 (6 bases). Germline V CDR1 and CDR2: MDHEN, SYDVKM. This CDR3 has 16 amino acids. The V gene lost 7 bases and the J gene lost 3 bases, with 21 bases spanning the gap.

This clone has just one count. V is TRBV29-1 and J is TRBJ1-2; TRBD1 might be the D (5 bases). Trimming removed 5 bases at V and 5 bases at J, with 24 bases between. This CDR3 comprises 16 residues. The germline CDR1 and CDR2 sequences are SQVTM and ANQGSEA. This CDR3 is CSVNGLGRGVGYGYTF. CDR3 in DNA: TGCAGCGTTAACGGGCTCGGACGGGGGGTGGGGTATGGCTACACCTTC.

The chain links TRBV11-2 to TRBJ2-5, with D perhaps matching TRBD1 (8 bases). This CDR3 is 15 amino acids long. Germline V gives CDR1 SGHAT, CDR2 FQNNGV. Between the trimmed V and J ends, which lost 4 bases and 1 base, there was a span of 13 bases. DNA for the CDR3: TGTGCCAGCAGCTCGGACAGGGAGGGCCAAGAGACCCAGTACTTC. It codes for CASSSDREGQETQYF.

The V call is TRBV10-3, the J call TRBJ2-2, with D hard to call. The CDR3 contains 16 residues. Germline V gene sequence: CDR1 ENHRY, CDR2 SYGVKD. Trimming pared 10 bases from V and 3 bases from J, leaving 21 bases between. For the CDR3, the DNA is TGTGCCACAACCTCAGGTGCTACCTCACACACCGGGGAGCTGTTTTTT. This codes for CATTSGATSHTGELFF.

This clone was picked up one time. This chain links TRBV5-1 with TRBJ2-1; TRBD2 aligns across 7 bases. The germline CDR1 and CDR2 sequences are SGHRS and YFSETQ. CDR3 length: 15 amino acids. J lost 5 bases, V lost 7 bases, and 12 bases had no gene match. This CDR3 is CASGPLADLNNEQFF. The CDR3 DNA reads TGCGCCAGCGGACCGCTAGCGGATCTAAACAATGAGCAGTTCTTC.

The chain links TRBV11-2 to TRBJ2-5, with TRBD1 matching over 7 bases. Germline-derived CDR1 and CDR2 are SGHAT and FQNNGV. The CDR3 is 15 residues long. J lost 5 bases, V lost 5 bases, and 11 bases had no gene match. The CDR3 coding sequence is TGTGCCAGCAGCCTATCGACAGGGTCAGGGGAGACCCAGTACTTC. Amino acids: CASSLSTGSGETQYF.

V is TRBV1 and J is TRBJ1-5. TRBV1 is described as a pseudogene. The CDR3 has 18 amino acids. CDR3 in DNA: TGCACCAGCAGCCAAGATGGGGGGGCGAGTGGGGGCAATCAGCCCCAGCATTTT. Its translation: CTSSQDGGASGGNQPQHF.

In nucleotides, the CDR3 is TGTGCCAGCAGCCAAAGTCAGTTGAATGAGCAGTTCTTC. It yields the protein CASSQSQLNEQFF. V gene TRBV14 combines with J gene TRBJ2-1; D not certain. Germline assignment: CDR1 SGHDN and CDR2 FVKESK. The ends were cut back, 2 bases at V and 7 bases at J, with 9 bases in the middle. The CDR3 consists of 13 residues. The variable domain in full, completed from reference TRBV14 and TRBJ2-1, reads EAGVTQFPSHSVIEKGQTVTLRCDPISGHDNLYWYRRVMGKEIKFLLHFVKESKQDESGMPNNRFLAERTGGTYSTLKVQPAELEDSGVYFCASSQSQLNEQFFGPGTRLTVL.

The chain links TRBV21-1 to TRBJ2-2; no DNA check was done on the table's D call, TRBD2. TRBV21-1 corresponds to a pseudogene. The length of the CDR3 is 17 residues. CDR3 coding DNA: TGTGCCAGCCCGAGGAGGTGTCCTACAGCGAACACCGGGGAGCTGTTTTTT. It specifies CASPRRCPTANTGELFF.

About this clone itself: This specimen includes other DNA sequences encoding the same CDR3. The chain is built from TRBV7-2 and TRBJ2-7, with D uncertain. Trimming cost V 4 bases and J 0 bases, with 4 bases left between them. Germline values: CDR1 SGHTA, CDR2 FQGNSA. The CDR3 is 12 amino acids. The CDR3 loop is CASSSSSYEQYF. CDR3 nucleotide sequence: TGTGCCAGCAGCTCGAGCTCCTACGAGCAGTACTTC.

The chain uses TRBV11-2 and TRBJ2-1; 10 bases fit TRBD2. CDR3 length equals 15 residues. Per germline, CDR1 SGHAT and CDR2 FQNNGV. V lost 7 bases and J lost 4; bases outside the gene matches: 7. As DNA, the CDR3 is TGTGCCAGCACCGGTAGCGGGAGGAGTTACAATGAGCAGTTCTTC. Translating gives CASTGSGRSYNEQFF.

CDR3 nucleotide sequence: TGTGCCAGCTCACCATCGGACAGGGACTATGGCTACACCTTC. Its translation is CASSPSDRDYGYTF. The chain has TRBV18 and TRBJ1-2, with TRBD1 identical over 8 bases. CDR1 and CDR2 from the germline V gene are KGHSH and LQKENI. V dropped 2 bases and J dropped 3; count of bases not matched to a gene: 2. This CDR3 is 14 amino acids long.